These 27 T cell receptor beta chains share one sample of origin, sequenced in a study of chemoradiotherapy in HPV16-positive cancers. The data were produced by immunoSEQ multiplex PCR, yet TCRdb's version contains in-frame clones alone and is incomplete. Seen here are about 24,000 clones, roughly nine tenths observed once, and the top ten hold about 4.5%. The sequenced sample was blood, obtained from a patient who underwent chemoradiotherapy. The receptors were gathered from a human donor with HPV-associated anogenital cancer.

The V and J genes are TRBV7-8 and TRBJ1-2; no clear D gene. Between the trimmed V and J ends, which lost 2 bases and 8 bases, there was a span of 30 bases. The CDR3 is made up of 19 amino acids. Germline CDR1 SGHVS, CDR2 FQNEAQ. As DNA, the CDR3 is TGTGCCAGCAGCTTAAGTATCCAGATGTTTACAGACCGTCAGCGGGGCTACACCTTC. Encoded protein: CASSLSIQMFTDRQRGYTF.

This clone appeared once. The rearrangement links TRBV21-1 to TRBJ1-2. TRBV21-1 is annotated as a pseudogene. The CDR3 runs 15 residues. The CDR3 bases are TGTGCCAGCAGCAAGCCGGGATCCAGAAACTATGGCTACACCTTC. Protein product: CASSKPGSRNYGYTF.

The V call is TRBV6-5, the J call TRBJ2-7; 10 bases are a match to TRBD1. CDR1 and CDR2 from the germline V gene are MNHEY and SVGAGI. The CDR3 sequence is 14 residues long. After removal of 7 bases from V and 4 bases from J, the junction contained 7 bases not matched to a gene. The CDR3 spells CASTRDRGRYEQYF. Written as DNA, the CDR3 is TGTGCCAGCACCCGGGACAGGGGCCGGTACGAGCAGTACTTC.

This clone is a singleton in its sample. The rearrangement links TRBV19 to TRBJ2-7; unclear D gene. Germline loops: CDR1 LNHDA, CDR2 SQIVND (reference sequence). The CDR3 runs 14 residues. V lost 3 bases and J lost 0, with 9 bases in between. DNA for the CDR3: TGTGCCAGTAGTATTCGGGCGGACTCCTACGAGCAGTACTTC. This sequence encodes CASSIRADSYEQYF.

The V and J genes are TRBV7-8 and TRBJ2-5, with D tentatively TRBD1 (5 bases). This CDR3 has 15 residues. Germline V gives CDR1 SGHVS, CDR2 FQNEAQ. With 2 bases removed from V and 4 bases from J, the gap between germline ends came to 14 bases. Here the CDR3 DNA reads TGTGCCAGCAGCTTAATTGTTGGGGCCGGAGAGACCCAGTACTTC. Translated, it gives CASSLIVGAGETQYF.

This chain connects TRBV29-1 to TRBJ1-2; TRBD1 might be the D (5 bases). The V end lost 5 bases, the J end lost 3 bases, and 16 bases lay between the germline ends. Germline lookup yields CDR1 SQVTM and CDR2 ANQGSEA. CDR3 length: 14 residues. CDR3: CSVFDSQGDYGYTF. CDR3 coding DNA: TGCAGCGTTTTCGACAGTCAGGGAGACTATGGCTACACCTTC.

CDR3 sequence: CASSLLRGTGELFF. Here the CDR3 DNA reads TGTGCCAGCAGCCTTCTGAGAGGGACCGGGGAGCTGTTTTTT. The chain uses TRBV7-6 and TRBJ2-2, with D possibly TRBD2 on 5 matching bases. V was trimmed by 5 bases and J by 5 bases, leaving 12 bases between them. This CDR3 region has 14 residues. Per the germline V gene, CDR1 is SGHVS and CDR2 is FNYEAQ.

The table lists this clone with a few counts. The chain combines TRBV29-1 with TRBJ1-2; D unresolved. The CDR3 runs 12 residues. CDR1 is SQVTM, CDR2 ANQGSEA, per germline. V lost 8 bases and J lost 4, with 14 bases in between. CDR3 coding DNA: TGCAGCATCGACCCGGAGGGCTATGGCTACACCTTC. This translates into CSIDPEGYGYTF.

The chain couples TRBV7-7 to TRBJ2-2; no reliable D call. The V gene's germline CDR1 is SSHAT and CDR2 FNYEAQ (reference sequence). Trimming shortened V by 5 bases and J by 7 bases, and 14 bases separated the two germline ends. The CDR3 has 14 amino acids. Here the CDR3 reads CASSSNVGGGELFF. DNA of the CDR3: TGTGCCAGCAGCAGTAACGTGGGTGGCGGGGAGCTGTTTTTT.

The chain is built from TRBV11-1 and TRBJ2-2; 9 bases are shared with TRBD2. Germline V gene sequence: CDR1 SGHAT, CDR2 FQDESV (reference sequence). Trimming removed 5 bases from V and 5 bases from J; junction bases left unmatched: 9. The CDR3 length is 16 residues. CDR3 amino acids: CASSHLSGRRTGELFF. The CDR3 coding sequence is TGTGCCAGCAGCCACCTTAGCGGGAGACGTACCGGGGAGCTGTTTTTT. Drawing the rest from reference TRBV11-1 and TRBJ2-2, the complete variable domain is EAEVAQSPRYKITEKSQAVAFWCDPISGHATLYWYRQILGQGPELLVQFQDESVVDDSQLPKDRFSAERLKGVDSTLKIQPAELGDSAMYLCASSHLSGRRTGELFFGEGSRLTVL.

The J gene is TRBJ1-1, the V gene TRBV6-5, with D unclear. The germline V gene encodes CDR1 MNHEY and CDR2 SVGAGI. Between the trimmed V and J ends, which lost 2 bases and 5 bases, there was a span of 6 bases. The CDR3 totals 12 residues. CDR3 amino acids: CASSYVGTEAFF. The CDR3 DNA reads TGTGCCAGCAGTTACGTCGGGACTGAAGCTTTCTTT.

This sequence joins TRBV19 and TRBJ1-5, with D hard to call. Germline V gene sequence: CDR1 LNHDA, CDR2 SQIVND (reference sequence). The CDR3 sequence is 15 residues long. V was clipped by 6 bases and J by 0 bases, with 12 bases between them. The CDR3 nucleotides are TGTGCCAGTAGCCGGCAGCTCCATAGCAATCAGCCCCAGCATTTT. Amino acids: CASSRQLHSNQPQHF.

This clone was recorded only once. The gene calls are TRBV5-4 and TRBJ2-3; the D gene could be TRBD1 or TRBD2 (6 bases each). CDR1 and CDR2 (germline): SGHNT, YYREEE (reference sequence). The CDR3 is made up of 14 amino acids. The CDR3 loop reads CAYSERGPTDTQYF. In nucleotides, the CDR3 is TGTGCATACTCCGAACGGGGGCCCACAGATACGCAGTATTTT.

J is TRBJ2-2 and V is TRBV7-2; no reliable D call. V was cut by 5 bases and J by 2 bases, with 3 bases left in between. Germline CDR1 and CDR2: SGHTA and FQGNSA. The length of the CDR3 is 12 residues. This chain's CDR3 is CASSRNTGELFF. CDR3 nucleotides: TGTGCCAGCAGCCGAAACACCGGGGAGCTGTTTTTT.

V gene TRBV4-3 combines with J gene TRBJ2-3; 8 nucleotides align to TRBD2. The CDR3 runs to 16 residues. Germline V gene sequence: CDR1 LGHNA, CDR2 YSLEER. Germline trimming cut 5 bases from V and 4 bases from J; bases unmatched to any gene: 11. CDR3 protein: CASSEGWSGSPDTQYF. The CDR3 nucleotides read TGCGCCAGCAGCGAAGGGTGGAGCGGGAGCCCAGATACGCAGTATTTT.

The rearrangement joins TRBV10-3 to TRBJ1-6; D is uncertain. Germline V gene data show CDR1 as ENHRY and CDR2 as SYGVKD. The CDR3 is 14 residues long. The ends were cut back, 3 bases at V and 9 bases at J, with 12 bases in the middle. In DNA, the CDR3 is TGTGCCATCAGTGAAGGCTCTCCGGGTTCACCCCTCCACTTT. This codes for CAISEGSPGSPLHF.

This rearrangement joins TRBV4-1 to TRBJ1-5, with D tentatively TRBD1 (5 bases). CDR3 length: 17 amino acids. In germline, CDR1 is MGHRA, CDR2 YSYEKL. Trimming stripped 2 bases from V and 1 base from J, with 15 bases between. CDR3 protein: CASSQTPGIGSNQPQHF. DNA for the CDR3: TGCGCCAGCAGCCAAACACCAGGGATCGGGAGCAATCAGCCCCAGCATTTT.

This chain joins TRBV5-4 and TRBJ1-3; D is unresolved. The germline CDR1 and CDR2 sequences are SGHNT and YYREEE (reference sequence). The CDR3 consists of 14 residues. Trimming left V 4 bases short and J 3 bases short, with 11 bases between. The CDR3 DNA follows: TGTGCCAGCAGCATGGAGGCGATTGGAAACACCATATATTTT. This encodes CASSMEAIGNTIYF.

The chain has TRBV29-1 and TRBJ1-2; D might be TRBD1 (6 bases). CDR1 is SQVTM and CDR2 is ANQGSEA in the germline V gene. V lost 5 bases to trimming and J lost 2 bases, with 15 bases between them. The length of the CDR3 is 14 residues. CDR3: CSVSYGGGNYGYTF. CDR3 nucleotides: TGCAGCGTTAGCTATGGGGGGGGCAACTATGGCTACACCTTC.

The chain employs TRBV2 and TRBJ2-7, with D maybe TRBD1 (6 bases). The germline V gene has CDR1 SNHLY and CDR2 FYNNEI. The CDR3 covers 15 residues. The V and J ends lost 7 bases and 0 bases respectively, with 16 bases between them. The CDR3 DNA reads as TGTGCCAGCACCCCACAGGGCTTGGGCTCCTACGAGCAGTACTTC. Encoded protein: CASTPQGLGSYEQYF.

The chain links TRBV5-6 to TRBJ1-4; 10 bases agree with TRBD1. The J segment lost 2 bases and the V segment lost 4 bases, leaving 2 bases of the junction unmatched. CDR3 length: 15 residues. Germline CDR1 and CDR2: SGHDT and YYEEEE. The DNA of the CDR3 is TGTGCCAGCAGCCCGACAGGGGGCACTAATGAAAAACTGTTTTTT. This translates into CASSPTGGTNEKLFF.

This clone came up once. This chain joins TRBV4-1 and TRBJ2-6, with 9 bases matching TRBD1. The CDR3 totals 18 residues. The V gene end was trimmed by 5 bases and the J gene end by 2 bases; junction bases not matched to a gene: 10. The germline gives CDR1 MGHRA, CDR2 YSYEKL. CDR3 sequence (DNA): TGCGCCAGCAGCTCCCAGGGACAGGGTTCGGCTGGGGCCAACGTCCTGACTTTC. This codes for CASSSQGQGSAGANVLTF.

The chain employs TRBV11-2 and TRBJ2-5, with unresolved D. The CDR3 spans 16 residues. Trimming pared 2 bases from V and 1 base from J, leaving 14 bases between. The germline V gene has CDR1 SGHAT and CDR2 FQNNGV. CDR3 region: CASSLLGRTFQETQYF. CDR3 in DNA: TGTGCCAGCAGCTTACTAGGACGGACCTTCCAAGAGACCCAGTACTTC.

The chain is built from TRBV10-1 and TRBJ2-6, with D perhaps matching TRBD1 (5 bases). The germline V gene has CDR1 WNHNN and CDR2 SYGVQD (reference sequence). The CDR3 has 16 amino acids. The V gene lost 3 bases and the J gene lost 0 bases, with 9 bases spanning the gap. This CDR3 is CASSEGHSSGANVLTF. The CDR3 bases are TGCGCCAGCAGTGAAGGACATAGCTCTGGGGCCAACGTCCTGACTTTC.

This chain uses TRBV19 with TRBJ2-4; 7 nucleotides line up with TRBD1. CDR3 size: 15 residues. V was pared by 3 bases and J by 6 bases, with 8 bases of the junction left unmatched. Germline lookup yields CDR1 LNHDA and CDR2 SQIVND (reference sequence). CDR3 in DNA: TGTGCCAGTAGTATGAGACAGGGTTCGGGAAACATTCAGTACTTC. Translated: CASSMRQGSGNIQYF.

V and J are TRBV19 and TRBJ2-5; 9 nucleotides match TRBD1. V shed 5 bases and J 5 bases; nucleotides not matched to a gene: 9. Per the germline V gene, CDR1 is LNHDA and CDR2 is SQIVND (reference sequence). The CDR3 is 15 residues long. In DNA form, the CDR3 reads TGTGCCAGTAGTCTCGGGACAGGGCCTGGGGAGACCCAGTACTTC. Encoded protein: CASSLGTGPGETQYF.

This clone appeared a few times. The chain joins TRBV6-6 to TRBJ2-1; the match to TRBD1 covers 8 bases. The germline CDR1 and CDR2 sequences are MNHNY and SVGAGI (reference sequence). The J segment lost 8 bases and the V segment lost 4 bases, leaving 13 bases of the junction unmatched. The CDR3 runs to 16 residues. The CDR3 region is CASSSSIRQGSHEQFF. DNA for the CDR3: TGTGCCAGCAGTTCGTCCATAAGACAGGGGTCCCATGAGCAGTTCTTC.